This T cell receptor beta chain derives from a study of identical twins. Whole-study findings and limits: Rather than following the same donors, the conclusions depended on cross-sectional statistical analysis. Because invariant MAIT and iNKT cells could be present, zero-insertion analyses could be partly confounded.

Details on this clonotype: Its cognate antigen is unknown.

The authors used template switching to add a universal primer site and gave cDNA unique molecular identifiers. Using its own MiXCR run on the 5' RACE reads, TCRdb lists one record per CDR3 protein. This table has a few hundred thousand distinct CDR3 sequences, roughly 9% appearing once. Donors were all healthy Caucasians. CDR3 length equals 15 residues. V shed 5 bases and J shed 0 bases, with 11 bases lying between them. This receptor was obtained from a woman aged 50 to 60 in good health. The sequencing sample was made of naive T cells sorted from blood. V usage is TRBV12-3 or TRBV12-4 and J usage is TRBJ2-1; D is possibly TRBD2 (5 bases). DNA of the CDR3: TGTGCCAGCAGTAGCGGCTTTGGCTCCTACAATGAGCAGTTCTTC. Translated: CASSSGFGSYNEQFF.